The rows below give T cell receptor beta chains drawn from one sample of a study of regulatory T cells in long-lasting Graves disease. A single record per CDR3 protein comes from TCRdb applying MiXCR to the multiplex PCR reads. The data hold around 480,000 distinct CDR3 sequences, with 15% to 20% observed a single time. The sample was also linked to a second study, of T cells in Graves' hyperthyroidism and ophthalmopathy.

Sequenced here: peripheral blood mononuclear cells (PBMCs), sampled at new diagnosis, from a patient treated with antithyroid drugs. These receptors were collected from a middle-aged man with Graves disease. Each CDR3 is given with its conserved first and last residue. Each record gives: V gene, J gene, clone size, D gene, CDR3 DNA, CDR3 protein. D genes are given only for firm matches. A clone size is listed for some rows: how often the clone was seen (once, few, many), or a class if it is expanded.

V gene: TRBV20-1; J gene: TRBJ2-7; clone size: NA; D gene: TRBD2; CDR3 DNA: TGCAGTGCTAGAGGTAGCGGGGGACCCTACGAGCAGTACTTC; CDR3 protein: CSARGSGGPYEQYF
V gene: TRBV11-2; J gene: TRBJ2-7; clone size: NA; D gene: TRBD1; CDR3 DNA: TGTGCCAGCAGCCCAATGGGACAGGGGGACGAGCAGTACTTC; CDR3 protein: CASSPMGQGDEQYF
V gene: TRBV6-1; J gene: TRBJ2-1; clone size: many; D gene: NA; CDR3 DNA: TGTGCCAGCAGCTCCGGCCGCCGGCCGTTCTTC; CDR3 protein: CASSSGRRPFF
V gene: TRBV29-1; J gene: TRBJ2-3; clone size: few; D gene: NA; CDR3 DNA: TGCAGCTCTGGGGTCGTCGGGGCAGGAGCAGATACGCAGTATTTT; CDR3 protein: CSSGVVGAGADTQYF
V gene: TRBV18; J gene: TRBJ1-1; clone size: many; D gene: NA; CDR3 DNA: TGTGCCAGCTCAACTGACAGGACCTTGAACACTGAAGCTTTCTTT; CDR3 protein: CASSTDRTLNTEAFF
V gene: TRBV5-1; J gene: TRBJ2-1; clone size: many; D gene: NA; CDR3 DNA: TGTGCCAGCAGTTTACTGAGGAATGAGCAGTTCTTC; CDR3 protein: CASSLLRNEQFF
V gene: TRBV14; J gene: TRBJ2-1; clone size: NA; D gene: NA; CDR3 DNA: TGTGCCAGCAGCCAAACAGGGTACAATGAGCAGTTCTTC; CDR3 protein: CASSQTGYNEQFF
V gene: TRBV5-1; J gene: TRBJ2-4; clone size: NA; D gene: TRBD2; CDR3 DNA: TGCGCCAGCAGCCCGGGGGGGGGGACTAGCATTCGCATTCAGTACTTC; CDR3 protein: CASSPGGGTSIRIQYF
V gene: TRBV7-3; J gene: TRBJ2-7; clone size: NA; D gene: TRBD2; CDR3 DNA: TGTGCCAGCAGCTTAAAAGTCCCGGGACTAGCGGGGACCTACGAGCAGTACTTC; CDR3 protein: CASSLKVPGLAGTYEQYF
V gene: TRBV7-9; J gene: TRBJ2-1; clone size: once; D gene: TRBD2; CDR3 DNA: TGTGCCAGCAGCTTAGCGCGGGGGTCAGCGGGAGGTCGGCCCTACAATGAGCAGTTCTTC; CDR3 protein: CASSLARGSAGGRPYNEQFF
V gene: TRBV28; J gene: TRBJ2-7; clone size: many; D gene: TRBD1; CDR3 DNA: TGTGCCAGCAGTTGGGGACAGCCACCCTACGAGCAGTACTTC; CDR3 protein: CASSWGQPPYEQYF